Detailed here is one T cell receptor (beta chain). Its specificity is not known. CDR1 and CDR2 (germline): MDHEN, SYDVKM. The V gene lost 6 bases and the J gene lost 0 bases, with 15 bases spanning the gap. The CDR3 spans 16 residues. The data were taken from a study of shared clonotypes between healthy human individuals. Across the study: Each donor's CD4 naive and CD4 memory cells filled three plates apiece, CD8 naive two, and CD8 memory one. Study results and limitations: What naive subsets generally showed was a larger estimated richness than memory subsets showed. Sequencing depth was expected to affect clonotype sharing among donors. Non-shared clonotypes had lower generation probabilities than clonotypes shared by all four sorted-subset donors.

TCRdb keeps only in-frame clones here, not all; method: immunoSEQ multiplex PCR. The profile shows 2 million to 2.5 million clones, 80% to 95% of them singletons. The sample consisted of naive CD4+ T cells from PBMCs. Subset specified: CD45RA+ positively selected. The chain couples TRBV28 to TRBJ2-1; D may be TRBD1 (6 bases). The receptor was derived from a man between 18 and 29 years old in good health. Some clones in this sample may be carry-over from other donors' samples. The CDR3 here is CASRSRTASSYNEQFF. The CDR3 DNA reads TGTGCCAGCAGATCCCGGACAGCCAGCTCCTACAATGAGCAGTTCTTC.